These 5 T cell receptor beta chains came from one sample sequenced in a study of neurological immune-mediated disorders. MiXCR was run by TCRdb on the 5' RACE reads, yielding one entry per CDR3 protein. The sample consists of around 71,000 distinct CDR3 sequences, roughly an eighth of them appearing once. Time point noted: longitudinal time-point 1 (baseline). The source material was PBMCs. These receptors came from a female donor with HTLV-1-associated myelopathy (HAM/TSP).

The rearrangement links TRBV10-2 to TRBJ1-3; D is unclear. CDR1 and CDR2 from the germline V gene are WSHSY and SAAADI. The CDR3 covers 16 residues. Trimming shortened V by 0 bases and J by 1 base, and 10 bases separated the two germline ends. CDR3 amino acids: CASSESGLTSGNTIYF. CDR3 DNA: TGCGCCAGCAGTGAGTCAGGCTTAACGTCTGGAAACACCATATATTTT.

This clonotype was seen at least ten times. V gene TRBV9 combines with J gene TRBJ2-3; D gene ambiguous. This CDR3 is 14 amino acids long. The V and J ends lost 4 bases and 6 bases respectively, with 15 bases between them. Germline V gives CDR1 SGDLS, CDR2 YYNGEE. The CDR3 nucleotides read TGTGCCAGCAGCCCATCCCCAGCGAGCGATACGCAGTATTTT. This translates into CASSPSPASDTQYF. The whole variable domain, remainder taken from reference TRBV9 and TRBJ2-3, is DSGVTQTPKHLITATGQRVTLRCSPRSGDLSVYWYQQSLDQGLQFLIQYYNGEERAKGNILERFSAQQFPDLHSELNLSSLELGDSALYFCASSPSPASDTQYFGPGTRLTVL.

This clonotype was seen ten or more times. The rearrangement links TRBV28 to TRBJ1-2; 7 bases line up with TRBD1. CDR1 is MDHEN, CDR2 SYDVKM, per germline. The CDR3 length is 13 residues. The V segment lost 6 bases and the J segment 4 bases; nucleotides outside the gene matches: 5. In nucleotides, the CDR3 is TGTGCCAGCAGACCGCAGGGGGGCTATGGCTACACCTTC. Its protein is CASRPQGGYGYTF.

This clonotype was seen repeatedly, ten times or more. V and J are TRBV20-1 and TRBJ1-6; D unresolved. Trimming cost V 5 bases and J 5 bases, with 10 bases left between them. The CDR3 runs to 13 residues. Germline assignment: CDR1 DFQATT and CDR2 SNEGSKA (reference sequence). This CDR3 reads CSALGRDNSPLHF. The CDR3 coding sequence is TGCAGTGCTCTCGGACGGGATAATTCACCCCTCCACTTT.

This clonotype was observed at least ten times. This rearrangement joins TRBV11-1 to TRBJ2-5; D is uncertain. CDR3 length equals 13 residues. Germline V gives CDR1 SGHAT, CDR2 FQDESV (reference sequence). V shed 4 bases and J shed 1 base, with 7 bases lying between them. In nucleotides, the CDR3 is TGTGCCAGCAGCTCGGCGGCCCAAGAGACCCAGTACTTC. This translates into CASSSAAQETQYF.